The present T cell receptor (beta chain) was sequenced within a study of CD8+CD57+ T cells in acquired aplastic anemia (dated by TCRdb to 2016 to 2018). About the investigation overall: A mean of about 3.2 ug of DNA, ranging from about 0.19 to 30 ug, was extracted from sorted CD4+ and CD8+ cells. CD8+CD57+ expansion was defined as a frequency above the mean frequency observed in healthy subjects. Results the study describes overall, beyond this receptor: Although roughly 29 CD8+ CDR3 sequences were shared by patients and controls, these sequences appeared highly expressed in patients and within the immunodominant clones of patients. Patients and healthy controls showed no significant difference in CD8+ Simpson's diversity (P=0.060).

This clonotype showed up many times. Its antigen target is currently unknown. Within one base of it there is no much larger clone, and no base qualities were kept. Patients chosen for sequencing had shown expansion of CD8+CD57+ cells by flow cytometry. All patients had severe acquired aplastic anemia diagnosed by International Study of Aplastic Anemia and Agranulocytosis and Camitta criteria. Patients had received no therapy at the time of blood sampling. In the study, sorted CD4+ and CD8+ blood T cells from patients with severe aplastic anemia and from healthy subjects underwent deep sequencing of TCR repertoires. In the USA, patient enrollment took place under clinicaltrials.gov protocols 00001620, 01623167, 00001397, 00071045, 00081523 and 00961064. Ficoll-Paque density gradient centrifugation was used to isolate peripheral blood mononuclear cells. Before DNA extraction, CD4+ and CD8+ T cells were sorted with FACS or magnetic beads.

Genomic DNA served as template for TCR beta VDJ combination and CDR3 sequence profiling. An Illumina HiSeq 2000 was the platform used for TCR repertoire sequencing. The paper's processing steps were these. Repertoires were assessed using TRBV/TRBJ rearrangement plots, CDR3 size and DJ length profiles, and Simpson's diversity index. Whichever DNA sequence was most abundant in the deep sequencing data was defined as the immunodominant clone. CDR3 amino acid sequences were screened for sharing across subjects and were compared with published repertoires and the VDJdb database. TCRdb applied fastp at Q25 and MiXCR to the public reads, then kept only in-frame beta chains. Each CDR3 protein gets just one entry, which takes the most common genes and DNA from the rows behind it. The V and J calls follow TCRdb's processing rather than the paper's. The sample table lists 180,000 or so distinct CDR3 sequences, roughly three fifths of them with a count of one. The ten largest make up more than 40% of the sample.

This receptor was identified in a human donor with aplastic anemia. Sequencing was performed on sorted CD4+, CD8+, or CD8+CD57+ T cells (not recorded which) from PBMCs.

The bases are TGCAGTGCTAGACCGGACACCTACGAGCAGTACTTC. Translated, this gives CSARPDTYEQYF. The V and J segments used are TRBV20-1 and TRBJ2-7; the D segment could be TRBD1, given 5 matching bases. Taken from cysteine to phenylalanine, the CDR3 has 12 residues. Only CDR3 DNA remains: 36 bases, in frame from the first base. The germline ends are 7 bases apart after V is trimmed by 2 bases and J by 2 bases. Per the germline V gene (reference sequence), DFQATT is the CDR1 and SNEGSKA is the CDR2.